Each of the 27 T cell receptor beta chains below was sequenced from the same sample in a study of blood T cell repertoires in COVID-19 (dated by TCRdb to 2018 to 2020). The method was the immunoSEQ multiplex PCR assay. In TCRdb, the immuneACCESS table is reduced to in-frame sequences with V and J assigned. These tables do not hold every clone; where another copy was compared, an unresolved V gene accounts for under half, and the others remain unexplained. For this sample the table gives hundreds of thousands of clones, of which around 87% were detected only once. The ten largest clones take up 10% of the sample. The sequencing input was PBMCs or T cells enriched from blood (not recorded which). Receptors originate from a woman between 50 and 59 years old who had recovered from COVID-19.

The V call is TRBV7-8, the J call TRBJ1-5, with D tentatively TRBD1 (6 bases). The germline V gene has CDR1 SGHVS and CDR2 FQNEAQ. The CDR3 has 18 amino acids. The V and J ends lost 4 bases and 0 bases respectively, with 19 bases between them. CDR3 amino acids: CASSSIQGADYSNQPQHF. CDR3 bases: TGTGCCAGCAGCTCGATACAGGGAGCAGATTATAGCAATCAGCCCCAGCATTTT.

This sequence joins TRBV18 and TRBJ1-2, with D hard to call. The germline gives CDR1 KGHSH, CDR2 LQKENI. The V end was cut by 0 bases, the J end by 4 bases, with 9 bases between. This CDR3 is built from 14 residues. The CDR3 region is CASSPPGGSYGYTF. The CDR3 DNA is TGTGCCAGCTCACCACCCGGCGGGAGCTATGGCTACACCTTC.

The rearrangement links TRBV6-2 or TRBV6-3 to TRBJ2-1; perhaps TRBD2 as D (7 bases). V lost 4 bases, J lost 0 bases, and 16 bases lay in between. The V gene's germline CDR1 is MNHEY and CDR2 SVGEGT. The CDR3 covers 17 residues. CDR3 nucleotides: TGTGCCAGCAGTTCCGCTGGAGGGGGGGGCTCCTACAATGAGCAGTTCTTC. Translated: CASSSAGGGGSYNEQFF.

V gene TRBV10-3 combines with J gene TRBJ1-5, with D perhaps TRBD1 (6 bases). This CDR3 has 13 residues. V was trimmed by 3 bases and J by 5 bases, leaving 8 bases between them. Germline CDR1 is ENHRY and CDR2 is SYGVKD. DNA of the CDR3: TGTGCCATCAGTGAAACAGGGTATCAGCCCCAGCATTTT. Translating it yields CAISETGYQPQHF.

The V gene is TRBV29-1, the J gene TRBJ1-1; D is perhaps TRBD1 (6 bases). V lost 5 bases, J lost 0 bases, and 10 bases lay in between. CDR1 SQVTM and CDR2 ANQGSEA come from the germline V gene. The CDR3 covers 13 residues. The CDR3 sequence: CSVTGHLNTEAFF. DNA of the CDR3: TGCAGCGTTACGGGACACTTGAACACTGAAGCTTTCTTT.

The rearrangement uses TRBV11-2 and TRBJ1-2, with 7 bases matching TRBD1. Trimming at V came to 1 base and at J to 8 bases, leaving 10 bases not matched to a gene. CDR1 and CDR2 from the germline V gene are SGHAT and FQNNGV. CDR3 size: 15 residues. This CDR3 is CASSLGDRALRGYTF. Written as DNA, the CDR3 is TGTGCCAGCAGCTTAGGAGACAGGGCCCTGCGAGGCTACACCTTC.

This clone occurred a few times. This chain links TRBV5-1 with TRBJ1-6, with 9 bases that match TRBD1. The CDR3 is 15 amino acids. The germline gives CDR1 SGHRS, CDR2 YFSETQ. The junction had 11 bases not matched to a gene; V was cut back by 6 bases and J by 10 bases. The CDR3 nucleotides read TGCGCCAGCACTCCCGATACAGGGGGCCGCTCACCCCTCCACTTT. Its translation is CASTPDTGGRSPLHF.

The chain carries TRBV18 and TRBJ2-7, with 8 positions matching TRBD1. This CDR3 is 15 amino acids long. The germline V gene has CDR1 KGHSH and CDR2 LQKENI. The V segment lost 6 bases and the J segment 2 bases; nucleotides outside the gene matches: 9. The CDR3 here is CASSPSGTGTYEQYF. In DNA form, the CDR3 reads TGTGCCAGCTCTCCCTCCGGGACAGGAACCTACGAGCAGTACTTC.

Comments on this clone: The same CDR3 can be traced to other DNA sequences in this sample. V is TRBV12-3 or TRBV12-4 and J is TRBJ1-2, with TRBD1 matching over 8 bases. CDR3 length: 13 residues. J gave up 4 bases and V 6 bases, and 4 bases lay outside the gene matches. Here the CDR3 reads CASSLGQGYGYTF. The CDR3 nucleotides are TGTGCCAGCAGCCTAGGACAGGGCTATGGCTACACCTTC.

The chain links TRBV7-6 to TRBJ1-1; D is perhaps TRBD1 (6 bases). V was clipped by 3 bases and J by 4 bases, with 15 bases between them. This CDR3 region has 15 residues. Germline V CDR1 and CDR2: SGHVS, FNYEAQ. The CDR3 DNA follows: TGTGCCAGCAGCTTTTCAGGGGCGAGGAGCACTGAAGCTTTCTTT. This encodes CASSFSGARSTEAFF.

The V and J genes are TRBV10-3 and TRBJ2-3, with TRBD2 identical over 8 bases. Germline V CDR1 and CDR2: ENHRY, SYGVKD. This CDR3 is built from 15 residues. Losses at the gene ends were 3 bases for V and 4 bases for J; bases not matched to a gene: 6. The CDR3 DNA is TGTGCCATCAGTGATACCGGGACTAGTCCAGATACGCAGTATTTT. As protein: CAISDTGTSPDTQYF.

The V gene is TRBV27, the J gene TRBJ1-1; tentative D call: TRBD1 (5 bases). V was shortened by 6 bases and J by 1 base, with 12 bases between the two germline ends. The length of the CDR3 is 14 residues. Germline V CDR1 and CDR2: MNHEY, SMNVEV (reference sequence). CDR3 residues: CASRIGQKNTEAFF. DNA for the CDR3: TGTGCCAGCAGAATAGGACAAAAGAACACTGAAGCTTTCTTT.

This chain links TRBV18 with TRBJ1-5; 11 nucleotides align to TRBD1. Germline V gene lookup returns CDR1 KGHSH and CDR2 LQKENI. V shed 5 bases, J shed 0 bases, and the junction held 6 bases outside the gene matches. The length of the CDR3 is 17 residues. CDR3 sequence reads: CASSTGTGGNSNQPQHF. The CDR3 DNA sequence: TGTGCCAGCTCAACAGGGACAGGGGGAAATAGCAATCAGCCCCAGCATTTT.

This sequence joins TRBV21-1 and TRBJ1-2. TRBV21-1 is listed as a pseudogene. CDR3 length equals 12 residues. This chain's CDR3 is CASSKGGYGYTF. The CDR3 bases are TGTGCCAGCAGCAAAGGAGGTTATGGCTACACCTTC.

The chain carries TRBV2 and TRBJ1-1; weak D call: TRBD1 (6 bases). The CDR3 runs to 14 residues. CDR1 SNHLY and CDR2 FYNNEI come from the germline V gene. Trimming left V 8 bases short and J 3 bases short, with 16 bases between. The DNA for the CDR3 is TGTGCCAGCCAGCACAGGGTTTTCGACACTGAAGCTTTCTTT. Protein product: CASQHRVFDTEAFF.

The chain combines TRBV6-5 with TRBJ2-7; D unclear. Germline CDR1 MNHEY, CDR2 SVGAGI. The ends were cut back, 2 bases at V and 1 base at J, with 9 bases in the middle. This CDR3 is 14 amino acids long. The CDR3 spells CASSYQAGSYEQYF. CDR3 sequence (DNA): TGTGCCAGCAGTTACCAAGCCGGGTCCTACGAGCAGTACTTC.

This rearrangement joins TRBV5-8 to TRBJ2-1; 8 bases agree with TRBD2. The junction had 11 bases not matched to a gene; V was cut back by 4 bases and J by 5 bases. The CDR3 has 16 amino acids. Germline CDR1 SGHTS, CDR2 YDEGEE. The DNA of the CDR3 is TGTGCCAGCAGCGACCCCGGGAGGGGCCTTAACAATGAGCAGTTCTTC. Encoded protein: CASSDPGRGLNNEQFF.

This chain's CDR3 is CASSLFRGGNTQETQYF. In DNA, the CDR3 is TGTGCCAGCAGCTTATTTCGTGGAGGGAACACCCAAGAGACCCAGTACTTC. The chain has TRBV7-9 and TRBJ2-5; maybe TRBD2 (6 bases). Germline V CDR1 and CDR2: SEHNR, FQNEAQ (reference sequence). V shed 2 bases and J shed 1 base, with 17 bases lying between them. The CDR3 runs 17 residues.

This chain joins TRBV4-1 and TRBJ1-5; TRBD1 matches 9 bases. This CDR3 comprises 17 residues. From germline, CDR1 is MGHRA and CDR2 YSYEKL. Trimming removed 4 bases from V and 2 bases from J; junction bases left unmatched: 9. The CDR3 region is CASSLMGQGSGNQPQHF. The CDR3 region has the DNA TGCGCCAGCAGCCTAATGGGACAGGGTTCGGGCAATCAGCCCCAGCATTTT.

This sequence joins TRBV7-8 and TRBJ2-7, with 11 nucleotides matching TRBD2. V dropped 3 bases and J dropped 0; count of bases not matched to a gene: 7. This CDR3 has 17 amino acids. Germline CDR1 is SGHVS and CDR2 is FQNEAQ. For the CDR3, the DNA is TGTGCCAGCAGCTTCCCCTCTAGCGGGGGGCTCTCCTACGAGCAGTACTTC. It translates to CASSFPSSGGLSYEQYF. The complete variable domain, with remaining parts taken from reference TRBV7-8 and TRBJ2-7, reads GAGVSQSPRYKVAKRGQDVALRCDPISGHVSLFWYQQALGQGPEFLTYFQNEAQLDKSGLPSDRFFAERPEGSVSTLKIQRTQQEDSAVYLCASSFPSSGGLSYEQYFGPGTRLTVT.

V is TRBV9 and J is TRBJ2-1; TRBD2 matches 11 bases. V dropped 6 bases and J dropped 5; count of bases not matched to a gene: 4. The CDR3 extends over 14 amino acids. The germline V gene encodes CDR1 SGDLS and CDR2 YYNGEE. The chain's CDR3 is CASTLAGGHNEQFF. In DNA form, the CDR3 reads TGTGCCAGCACCCTAGCGGGGGGCCACAATGAGCAGTTCTTC.

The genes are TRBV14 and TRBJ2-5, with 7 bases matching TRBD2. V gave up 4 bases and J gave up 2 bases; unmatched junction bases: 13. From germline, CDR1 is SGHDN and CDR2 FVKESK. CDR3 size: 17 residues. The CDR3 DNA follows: TGTGCCAGCAGCCCAACGCTGGCCCGGGACTATCAAGAGACCCAGTACTTC. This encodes CASSPTLARDYQETQYF. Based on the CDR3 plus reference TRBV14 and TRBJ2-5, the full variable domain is EAGVTQFPSHSVIEKGQTVTLRCDPISGHDNLYWYRRVMGKEIKFLLHFVKESKQDESGMPNNRFLAERTGGTYSTLKVQPAELEDSGVYFCASSPTLARDYQETQYFGPGTRLLVL.

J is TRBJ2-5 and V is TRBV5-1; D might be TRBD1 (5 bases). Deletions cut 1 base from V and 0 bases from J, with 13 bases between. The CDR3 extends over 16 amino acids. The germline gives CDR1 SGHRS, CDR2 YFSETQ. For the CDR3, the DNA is TGCGCCAGCAGCTTGTCTCCTCCAGGGAACCAAGAGACCCAGTACTTC. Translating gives CASSLSPPGNQETQYF.

CDR3 nucleotides: TGTGCCAGCGGCGACAGGGGTTCGGCTGAAGCTTTCTTT. As protein: CASGDRGSAEAFF. V is TRBV9 and J is TRBJ1-1; 8 nucleotides line up with TRBD1. This CDR3 comprises 13 residues. From germline, CDR1 is SGDLS and CDR2 YYNGEE. With V trimmed by 7 bases and J by 6 bases, 8 bases remained unmatched. Full variable domain (missing parts from reference TRBV9 and TRBJ1-1): DSGVTQTPKHLITATGQRVTLRCSPRSGDLSVYWYQQSLDQGLQFLIQYYNGEERAKGNILERFSAQQFPDLHSELNLSSLELGDSALYFCASGDRGSAEAFFGQGTRLTVV.

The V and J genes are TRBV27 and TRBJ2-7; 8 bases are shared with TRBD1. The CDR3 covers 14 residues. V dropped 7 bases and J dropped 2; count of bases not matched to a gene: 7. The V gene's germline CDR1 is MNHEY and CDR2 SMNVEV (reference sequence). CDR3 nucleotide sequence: TGTGCCAGCATTCACCGGGACAGGCCCTACGAGCAGTACTTC. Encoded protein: CASIHRDRPYEQYF.

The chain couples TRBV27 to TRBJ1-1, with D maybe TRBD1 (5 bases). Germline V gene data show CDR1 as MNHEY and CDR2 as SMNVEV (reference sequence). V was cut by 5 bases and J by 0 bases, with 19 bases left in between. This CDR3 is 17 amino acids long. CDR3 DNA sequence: TGTGCCAGCAGTACTCAGGGATATTTAAACATGAACACTGAAGCTTTCTTT. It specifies CASSTQGYLNMNTEAFF.

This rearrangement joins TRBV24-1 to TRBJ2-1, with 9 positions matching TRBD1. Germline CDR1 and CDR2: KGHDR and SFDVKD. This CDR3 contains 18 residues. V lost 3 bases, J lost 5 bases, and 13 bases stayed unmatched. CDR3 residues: CATSDPDRGGFIDNEQFF. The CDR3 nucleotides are TGTGCCACCAGTGATCCGGACAGGGGAGGTTTTATCGACAATGAGCAGTTCTTC.